These 6 T cell receptor beta chains were sequenced from one sample in a study of blood T cells in healthy people across ages (dated by TCRdb to the mid-2010s). The library was prepared using 5' RACE. A second PCR of roughly 7 to 11 cycles was run with a J-beta primer mix and a sample-barcoded 5' primer. The raw public data were reprocessed by TCRdb itself: fastp quality trimming at Q25, MiXCR clonotype calling, in-frame beta chains only. Every entry covers one CDR3 protein and lists the most common genes and DNA from its rows. For this sample the table gives 1.5 million to 2 million distinct CDR3 sequences, of which about 39% were detected only once. The top ten constitute under 25% of the sample. Input material: blood. Source of these receptors: a human donor in good health.

Notes on this clonotype: A read error may produce the germline difference seen at one junction end. The V gene is TRBV4-1, the J gene TRBJ2-2, with D perhaps assigned TRBD1 or TRBD2 (5 bases each). CDR1 is MGHRA, CDR2 YSYEKL, per germline. This CDR3 is built from 15 residues. In DNA form, the CDR3 reads TGCGCCAGTAGCCAACCCAGGGCGGGCACCGGGGAGCTGTTTTTT. Its translation: CASSQPRAGTGELFF.

This chain links TRBV6-4 with TRBJ1-5; D remains unclear. CDR3 length: 13 residues. V was shortened by 6 bases and J by 0 bases, with 6 bases between the two germline ends. The germline gives CDR1 MRHNA, CDR2 SNTAGT. This CDR3 is CASRHYSNQPQHF. The CDR3 coding sequence is TGTGCCAGCAGACACTATAGCAATCAGCCCCAGCATTTT.

A few counts support this clonotype. CDR3 residues: CASSPGQGSVDGYTF. CDR3 DNA: TGTGCCAGCAGCCCAGGACAGGGTTCGGTCGACGGCTACACCTTC. The V gene is TRBV7-9, the J gene TRBJ1-2, with 8 bases matching TRBD1. V shed 5 bases, J shed 8 bases, and the junction held 13 bases outside the gene matches. CDR3 length: 15 residues. Germline V CDR1 and CDR2: SEHNR, FQNEAQ (reference sequence).

CDR3 loop: CASSHRGHNSPLHF. CDR3 nucleotides: TGTGCCAGCAGTCACAGGGGGCATAATTCACCCCTCCACTTT. V and J are TRBV12-3 or TRBV12-4 and TRBJ1-6; 9 positions agree with TRBD1. CDR3 length: 14 amino acids. The trim removed 5 bases at V and 5 bases at J, leaving 1 base unmatched.

Only a few counts were recorded for this clonotype. This chain links TRBV12-3 or TRBV12-4 with TRBJ2-3; 8 nucleotides match TRBD1. V shed 5 bases and J 6 bases; nucleotides not matched to a gene: 10. The CDR3 has 15 amino acids. CDR3 nucleotides: TGTGCCAGCAGTCGCGGACAGGGAACACCGGATACGCAGTATTTT. It translates to CASSRGQGTPDTQYF.

V and J are TRBV12-3 or TRBV12-4 and TRBJ1-5; D is unresolved. The CDR3 length is 14 residues. The ends were cut back, 5 bases at V and 4 bases at J, with 12 bases in the middle. The CDR3 nucleotides are TGTGCCAGCAGTCGTAGACTGGAAAATCAGCCCCAGCATTTT. This gives the protein CASSRRLENQPQHF.